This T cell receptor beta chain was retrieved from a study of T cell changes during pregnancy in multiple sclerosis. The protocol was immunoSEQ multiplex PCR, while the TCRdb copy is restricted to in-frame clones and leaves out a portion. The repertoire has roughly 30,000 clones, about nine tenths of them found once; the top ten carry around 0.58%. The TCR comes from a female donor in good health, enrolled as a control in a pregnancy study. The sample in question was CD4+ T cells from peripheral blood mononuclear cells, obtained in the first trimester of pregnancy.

The CDR3 coding sequence is TGTGCCTGGAGTGTTCCGGGGGGAATATCTGGAAACACCATATATTTT. Translated: CAWSVPGGISGNTIYF. This chain links TRBV30 with TRBJ1-3; perhaps TRBD1 as D (5 bases). This CDR3 has 16 residues. Deletions cut 0 bases from V and 1 base from J, with 13 bases between. Per germline, CDR1 GTSNPN and CDR2 SVGIG (reference sequence).